This TCR beta chain was obtained from a study of blood T cell repertoires in COVID-19. Overall study: Samples of COVID-19 (acute and convalescent) were obtained from the United States, Italy and Spain. Sources were T cells, B-cell-depleted T cells, or PBMCs; the material itself was cDNA or gDNA.

This clone has a single count. CDR1 is LNHDA, CDR2 SQIVND, per germline (reference sequence). CDR3 length: 14 amino acids. V lost 7 bases and J lost 6, with 16 bases in between. As originally analysed: Amplifying reference gene primers gave estimates of nucleated cell counts. Profiling relied on immunoSEQ multiplex PCR, and the TCRdb table lists in-frame clones only, not all of them. The V and J calls and clone size are taken from that table; D and trimming were inferred from the DNA. The sample has under 130,000 clones; 85% to 90% are singletons. This TCR derives from a woman older than 75 with acute or convalescent COVID-19. This sequence joins TRBV19 and TRBJ1-5, with D maybe TRBD1 (5 bases). Sequencing used peripheral blood. The CDR3 DNA reads as TGTGCCAGTACCGAACAGGTTAGCGGTCAGCCCCAGCATTTT. Translation gives CASTEQVSGQPQHF.